This entry concerns a single T cell receptor beta chain. Its antigen is not identified. Next came a second PCR, run for roughly 7 to 12 cycles, which used a sample-barcoded 5' primer along with a J-beta primer mix. A template-switch adaptor containing 12 random nucleotides labeled each cDNA molecule. One entry per CDR3 protein, called by TCRdb with MiXCR from the 5' RACE reads. In the table there are more than 1 million distinct CDR3 sequences, under 45% of which are singletons. The source of the sample is a study of blood T cells in healthy people across ages. Looking at the study overall: Template switching picked up about one barcoded beta molecule for each two T cells.

V lost 5 bases and J 4 bases, leaving 14 bases between the germline ends. The germline CDR1 and CDR2 sequences are DFQATT and SNEGSKA (reference sequence). This CDR3 spans 13 amino acids. Study-wide results and limits: Long-lived donors had more naive CD4+ cells and higher diversity than aged donors.

The specimen sequenced was blood. The receptor was derived from a woman aged 55-75 years in good health. The J gene is TRBJ1-2, the V gene TRBV20-1; maybe TRBD1 (6 bases). The DNA of the CDR3 is TGCAGTGCTGGGGACACAAACAGCTATGGCTACACCTTC. It yields the protein CSAGDTNSYGYTF.